A single sample gave rise to the 26 T cell receptor beta chains below, sequenced in a study. TCRdb re-called the RT-PCR reads through MiXCR, storing one row per CDR3 protein. The profile shows about 680,000 distinct CDR3 sequences, around 14% of them singletons. The specimen was memory CD4+ T cells from blood. All receptors come from a female donor in good health, serving as a healthy control.

Ten or more counts support this clonotype. The rearrangement uses TRBV10-3 and TRBJ2-1, with a tentative D call TRBD1 (6 bases). CDR3 size: 11 residues. Between the trimmed V and J ends, which lost 9 bases and 9 bases, there was a span of 12 bases. From germline, CDR1 is ENHRY and CDR2 SYGVKD. Written as DNA, the CDR3 is TGTGCCATTCAGGGGACCACTGAGCAGTTCTTC. As protein: CAIQGTTEQFF.

This chain connects TRBV7-2 to TRBJ2-1; 7 bases align to TRBD2. Germline V lookup: CDR1 SGHTA, CDR2 FQGNSA. J lost 11 bases, V lost 1 base, and 5 bases had no gene match. The CDR3 runs 13 residues. Written as DNA, the CDR3 is TGTGCCAGCAGCTTAGGGGGGGGATCCCAGCAGTTCTTC. Amino acids: CASSLGGGSQQFF. Variable domain in full (rest from reference TRBV7-2 and TRBJ2-1): GAGVSQSPSNKVTEKGKDVELRCDPISGHTALYWYRQSLGQGLEFLIYFQGNSAPDKSGLPSDRFSAERTGGSVSTLTIQRTQQEDSAVYLCASSLGGGSQQFFGPGTRLTVL.

This sequence joins TRBV27 and TRBJ1-5; no clear D. From germline, CDR1 is MNHEY and CDR2 SMNVEV (reference sequence). Trimming pared 11 bases from V and 1 base from J, leaving 6 bases between. The length of the CDR3 is 11 residues. Written as DNA, the CDR3 is TGTGCCCCTTCCAGCAATCAGCCCCAGCATTTT. Translating it yields CAPSSNQPQHF.

This clonotype has a handful of counts. The genes are TRBV27 and TRBJ1-4; 8 bases map to TRBD1. This CDR3 region has 15 residues. The V segment lost 4 bases and the J segment 7 bases; nucleotides outside the gene matches: 8. The germline CDR1 and CDR2 sequences are MNHEY and SMNVEV (reference sequence). This CDR3 reads CASSSQTGAGEKLFF. The CDR3 coding sequence is TGTGCCAGCAGTTCTCAGACAGGGGCGGGTGAAAAACTGTTTTTT.

The chain joins TRBV11-3 to TRBJ2-7, with 9 bases fitting TRBD2. Germline trimming cut 4 bases from V and 0 bases from J; bases unmatched to any gene: 10. This CDR3 comprises 17 residues. Per germline, CDR1 SGHNT and CDR2 YENEEA. CDR3 loop: CASSSRGLAKSSYEQYF. CDR3 coding DNA: TGTGCCAGCAGCTCCCGAGGACTAGCGAAAAGCTCCTACGAGCAGTACTTC.

The chain couples TRBV7-2 to TRBJ2-7, with 9 positions matching TRBD2. Trimming cost V 6 bases and J 6 bases; bases outside gene matches: 12. This CDR3 spans 15 amino acids. Germline lookup yields CDR1 SGHTA and CDR2 FQGNSA. CDR3 region: CASRVWREGHSEQYF. The CDR3 DNA reads as TGTGCCAGCAGGGTCTGGCGGGAGGGCCACTCCGAGCAGTACTTC.

This rearrangement joins TRBV20-1 to TRBJ1-4; unclear D gene. Germline V CDR1 and CDR2: DFQATT, SNEGSKA (reference sequence). The CDR3 consists of 13 residues. V was clipped by 6 bases and J by 8 bases, with 16 bases between them. The CDR3 sequence is CSALDMAREKLFF. CDR3 bases: TGCAGTGCCCTCGATATGGCGAGGGAAAAACTGTTTTTT.

The table lists this clonotype with many counts. The chain is built from TRBV4-1 and TRBJ2-3; no clear D gene. Germline CDR1 reads MGHRA; CDR2 reads YSYEKL. The CDR3 consists of 13 residues. V lost 0 bases, J lost 6 bases, and 7 bases lay in between. The DNA of the CDR3 is TGCGCCAGCAGCCAAGATCATCAGGATACGCAGTATTTT. As protein: CASSQDHQDTQYF.

At least ten counts were recorded for this clonotype. The CDR3 nucleotides are TGTGCCAGCAGTTACAATCAGGTGGGGGAGACCCAGTACTTC. Protein: CASSYNQVGETQYF. The chain uses TRBV6-6 and TRBJ2-5; no clear D gene. This CDR3 is 14 amino acids long. V was cut by 2 bases and J by 5 bases, with 12 bases left in between. Germline values: CDR1 MNHNY, CDR2 SVGAGI (reference sequence).

The rearrangement links TRBV12-3 or TRBV12-4 to TRBJ2-1, with 11 bases aligning to TRBD2. The CDR3 loop spans 18 amino acids. V lost 4 bases, J lost 4 bases, and 12 bases stayed unmatched. CDR3 protein: CASSSSPGLAAVYNEQFF. The CDR3 DNA follows: TGTGCCAGCAGTTCAAGTCCGGGACTAGCGGCTGTTTACAATGAGCAGTTCTTC.

This clonotype appeared many times. The chain couples TRBV5-5 to TRBJ2-7; D is unresolved. The CDR3 totals 16 residues. Germline V lookup: CDR1 SGHKS, CDR2 YYEKEE (reference sequence). V lost 0 bases and J 2 bases, leaving 15 bases between the germline ends. The CDR3 coding sequence is TGTGCCAGCAGCTTGGTTTTCGGGCAGATCGCCTACGAGCAGTACTTC. It yields the protein CASSLVFGQIAYEQYF. Supplemented by reference TRBV5-5 and TRBJ2-7, the full variable domain reads DAGVTQSPTHLIKTRGQQVTLRCSPISGHKSVSWYQQVLGQGPQFIFQYYEKEERGRGNFPDRFSARQFPNYSSELNVNALLLGDSALYLCASSLVFGQIAYEQYFGPGTRLTVT.

This clonotype was counted between two and nine times. The genes are TRBV28 and TRBJ1-2; D possibly corresponds to TRBD1 (6 bases). V lost 7 bases to trimming and J lost 3 bases, with 18 bases between them. The germline V gene encodes CDR1 MDHEN and CDR2 SYDVKM. The CDR3 spans 15 residues. This CDR3 reads CASTLRGPGDYGYTF. As DNA, the CDR3 is TGTGCCAGCACCCTACGCGGGCCAGGGGACTATGGCTACACCTTC.

The chain has TRBV7-9 and TRBJ1-1; possibly TRBD1 for D (6 bases). The length of the CDR3 is 17 residues. With 5 bases removed from V and 4 bases from J, the gap between germline ends came to 23 bases. Germline V gene lookup returns CDR1 SEHNR and CDR2 FQNEAQ (reference sequence). The CDR3 protein is CASSHRVRVNRGTEAFF. The CDR3 DNA follows: TGTGCCAGCAGCCACAGGGTACGAGTGAATCGGGGCACTGAAGCTTTCTTT.

The chain has TRBV20-1 and TRBJ2-1, with 8 bases lining up with TRBD2. Germline V CDR1 and CDR2: DFQATT, SNEGSKA (reference sequence). V dropped 6 bases and J dropped 2; count of bases not matched to a gene: 18. The CDR3 has 18 residues. The CDR3 DNA follows: TGCAGTGCAGGCGCCGGGACTAGTATCCAATCCCCCTACAATGAGCAGTTCTTC. Protein: CSAGAGTSIQSPYNEQFF.

The sample holds many counts of this clonotype. The genes are TRBV4-1 and TRBJ1-1; tentative D call: TRBD1 (5 bases). Germline-derived CDR1 and CDR2 are MGHRA and YSYEKL. Trimming removed 0 bases at V and 10 bases at J, with 15 bases between. This CDR3 is 14 amino acids long. CDR3 DNA sequence: TGCGCCAGCAGCCAAGAAAGGGGACGGGAGGGAGCTTTCTTT. It translates to CASSQERGREGAFF.

This clonotype was observed a few times. The rearrangement joins TRBV10-3 to TRBJ2-3; possible D gene TRBD1, 6 bases. This CDR3 contains 14 residues. CDR1 is ENHRY and CDR2 is SYGVKD in the germline V gene. Trimming took off 6 bases at V and 6 bases at J, with 16 bases between the two ends. The CDR3 spells CAIRRQVKMDTQYF. Written as DNA, the CDR3 is TGTGCCATCAGGAGACAGGTGAAAATGGATACGCAGTATTTT.

The chain recombines TRBV3-1 with TRBJ2-6; TRBD1 might be the D (5 bases). The CDR3 runs to 16 residues. The V gene's germline CDR1 is LGHDT and CDR2 YNNKEL (reference sequence). V shed 5 bases and J shed 3 bases, with 14 bases lying between them. This chain's CDR3 is CASSVNNRHGANVLTF. The CDR3, as DNA: TGTGCCAGCAGCGTCAATAACAGGCATGGGGCCAACGTCCTGACTTTC.

The chain uses TRBV19 and TRBJ2-6; D remains unclear. V lost 3 bases and J 2 bases, leaving 8 bases between the germline ends. This CDR3 spans 15 amino acids. CDR1 and CDR2 from the germline V gene are LNHDA and SQIVND (reference sequence). This CDR3 reads CASSMAGTGANVLTF. The CDR3 DNA reads as TGTGCCAGTAGTATGGCCGGTACTGGGGCCAACGTCCTGACTTTC.

This clonotype was seen at least ten times. The chain uses TRBV6-5 and TRBJ1-6; D is uncertain. CDR1 and CDR2 from the germline V gene are MNHEY and SVGAGI. Trimming left V 2 bases short and J 8 bases short, with 7 bases between. The length of the CDR3 is 13 residues. As DNA, the CDR3 is TGTGCCAGCAGTTACAGGGAGGATTCACCCCTCCACTTT. This translates into CASSYREDSPLHF.

This clonotype was detected many times. J is TRBJ1-2 and V is TRBV7-2; TRBD1 matches 8 bases. The J segment lost 4 bases and the V segment lost 1 base, leaving 8 bases of the junction unmatched. There are 16 residues in the CDR3. Germline loops: CDR1 SGHTA, CDR2 FQGNSA. The CDR3 nucleotides read TGTGCCAGCAGCTTAGGAGGGACAGGAAAAACCTATGGCTACACCTTC. It translates to CASSLGGTGKTYGYTF.

This clonotype was seen a handful of times. The chain has TRBV7-2 and TRBJ2-7; TRBD1 is a possible D gene (6 bases). Germline CDR1 reads SGHTA; CDR2 reads FQGNSA. The CDR3 length is 15 residues. The V and J ends lost 1 base and 2 bases respectively, with 12 bases between them. CDR3 residues: CASSLERGYPYEQYF. The CDR3 DNA reads as TGTGCCAGCAGCTTAGAAAGGGGGTACCCCTACGAGCAGTACTTC.

The chain couples TRBV7-2 to TRBJ2-1; 13 bases are shared with TRBD2. Germline lookup yields CDR1 SGHTA and CDR2 FQGNSA. J was trimmed by 4 bases and V by 5 bases; bases with no gene match: 8. The CDR3 totals 17 residues. CDR3 region: CASSRRLAGGLYNEQFF. CDR3 bases: TGTGCCAGCAGCCGAAGACTAGCGGGGGGACTTTACAATGAGCAGTTCTTC.

The genes are TRBV7-9 and TRBJ2-1, with 10 bases matching TRBD2. CDR1 and CDR2 from the germline V gene are SEHNR and FQNEAQ (reference sequence). The CDR3 length is 17 residues. V lost 5 bases to trimming and J lost 8 bases; unmatched junction nucleotides: 15. The CDR3 region is CASSKEPGLASLDEQFF. CDR3 DNA: TGTGCCAGCAGCAAAGAGCCGGGACTAGCGAGTCTAGATGAGCAGTTCTTC.

This clonotype has at least ten counts. Germline and junction disagree at one end, which may indicate a read error. The V call is TRBV4-3, the J call TRBJ1-5; unclear D gene. CDR3 length: 13 amino acids. Germline V CDR1 and CDR2: LGHNA, YSLEER. The CDR3 loop is CASSQEIGQPQHF. CDR3 nucleotides: TGCGCCAGCAGTCAAGAAATAGGGCAGCCCCAGCATTTT.

This clonotype showed up many times. V gene TRBV29-1 combines with J gene TRBJ2-7; D is uncertain. V lost 8 bases and J lost 2, with 10 bases in between. The CDR3 sequence is 11 residues long. The germline V gene has CDR1 SQVTM and CDR2 ANQGSEA. The DNA of the CDR3 is TGCAGCACCGGACGGCCCTACGAGCAGTACTTC. Translating gives CSTGRPYEQYF.

The rearrangement links TRBV7-2 to TRBJ1-1, with no clear D. The V and J ends lost 1 base and 11 bases respectively, with 14 bases between them. Germline CDR1 and CDR2: SGHTA and FQGNSA. This CDR3 is 13 amino acids long. The CDR3 DNA is TGTGCCAGCAGCTTAGAGCCGGGCAAAGAGGCTTTCTTT. Protein product: CASSLEPGKEAFF.